The 26 T cell receptor beta chains presented below share a single source sample, sequenced in a study of T cell responses to AZD1222 COVID-19 vaccine. TCRdb keeps only in-frame clones here, not all; method: immunoSEQ multiplex PCR. This sample yields about 76,000 clones, of which about 88% are seen a single time; roughly 10% belongs to the top ten. This sample comprised peripheral blood, obtained on day 0 of AZD1222 vaccination. The receptors stem from an adult in good health.

The chain has TRBV3-1 (or the pseudogene TRBV3-2) and TRBJ1-2, with 8 bases fitting TRBD1. In germline, CDR1 is LGHDT, CDR2 YNNKEL (reference sequence). This CDR3 comprises 14 residues. V lost 0 bases, J lost 8 bases, and 5 bases stayed unmatched. The CDR3 reads CASSQEDRVGGYTF. CDR3 DNA sequence: TGTGCCAGCAGCCAAGAGGACAGGGTTGGCGGCTACACCTTC.

This clone was found once. The chain combines TRBV28 with TRBJ1-2, with 7 bases matching TRBD1. Germline V gene lookup returns CDR1 MDHEN and CDR2 SYDVKM. The length of the CDR3 is 12 residues. The V gene end was trimmed by 6 bases and the J gene end by 3 bases; junction bases not matched to a gene: 1. CDR3 protein: CASSGQDYGYTF. The DNA for the CDR3 is TGTGCCAGCAGCGGACAGGACTATGGCTACACCTTC.

The chain has TRBV4-1 and TRBJ2-1, with 9 bases lining up with TRBD1. Trimming at V came to 4 bases and at J to 7 bases, leaving 26 bases not matched to a gene. The CDR3 consists of 21 residues. Germline V CDR1 and CDR2: MGHRA, YSYEKL. As DNA, the CDR3 is TGCGCCAGCAGCCCAACGTCCCTCACAGGGGGCAGTACTGCCCGGAGGAATGAGCAGTTCTTC. Its protein product is CASSPTSLTGGSTARRNEQFF.

This chain joins TRBV2 and TRBJ2-2, with 10 bases that match TRBD2. In germline, CDR1 is SNHLY, CDR2 FYNNEI. Trimming at V came to 7 bases and at J to 7 bases, leaving 9 bases not matched to a gene. This CDR3 contains 15 residues. CDR3 DNA sequence: TGTGCCAGCAAAAGTAGCGGGGGGCCCGTCGGGGAGCTGTTTTTT. Residues: CASKSSGGPVGELFF.

The V gene is TRBV3-1 (or the pseudogene TRBV3-2), the J gene TRBJ1-6; D is ambiguous. The germline gives CDR1 LGHDT, CDR2 YNNKEL (reference sequence). Trimming pared 0 bases from V and 3 bases from J, leaving 12 bases between. CDR3 size: 17 residues. The CDR3 sequence: CASSQDEGIGYNSPLHF. In nucleotides, the CDR3 is TGTGCCAGCAGCCAAGATGAAGGCATAGGCTATAATTCACCCCTCCACTTT.

The CDR3 loop is CATQPTGPPDTQYF. The CDR3 nucleotides read TGCGCCACCCAACCGACAGGGCCCCCAGATACGCAGTATTTT. The V call is TRBV5-1, the J call TRBJ2-3, with TRBD1 matching over 7 bases. Germline CDR1 SGHRS, CDR2 YFSETQ. This CDR3 region has 14 residues. The junction had 11 bases not matched to a gene; V was cut back by 9 bases and J by 4 bases.

V is TRBV19 and J is TRBJ2-3; 7 nucleotides line up with TRBD1. CDR1 is LNHDA and CDR2 is SQIVND in the germline V gene (reference sequence). The J segment lost 4 bases and the V segment lost 2 bases, leaving 3 bases of the junction unmatched. There are 14 residues in the CDR3. The CDR3 DNA reads TGTGCCAGTAGTATAATAACAGGGGCAGATACGCAGTATTTT. Translating gives CASSIITGADTQYF.

V and J are TRBV10-3 and TRBJ1-2; the D gene is possibly TRBD1 (6 bases). Per germline, CDR1 ENHRY and CDR2 SYGVKD. The CDR3 covers 14 residues. The V end was cut by 2 bases, the J end by 2 bases, with 9 bases between. The CDR3 DNA reads as TGTGCCATCAGTGAGAGGCAGGGGAACTATGGCTACACCTTC. It codes for CAISERQGNYGYTF.

The chain links TRBV9 to TRBJ2-2; D possibly corresponds to TRBD2 (6 bases). The CDR3 extends over 14 amino acids. Trimming stripped 4 bases from V and 3 bases from J, with 10 bases between. Germline V lookup: CDR1 SGDLS, CDR2 YYNGEE. The CDR3 sequence is CASSPIADTGELFF. DNA of the CDR3: TGTGCCAGCAGCCCGATAGCGGACACCGGGGAGCTGTTTTTT. Full variable domain (missing parts from reference TRBV9 and TRBJ2-2): DSGVTQTPKHLITATGQRVTLRCSPRSGDLSVYWYQQSLDQGLQFLIQYYNGEERAKGNILERFSAQQFPDLHSELNLSSLELGDSALYFCASSPIADTGELFFGEGSRLTVL.

The rearrangement links TRBV19 to TRBJ1-2; no clear D gene. The CDR3 has 14 residues. Deletions cut 3 bases from V and 3 bases from J, with 11 bases between. Germline CDR1 and CDR2: LNHDA and SQIVND (reference sequence). CDR3 DNA sequence: TGTGCCAGTAGTATCTGGAAGGGCGACTATGGCTACACCTTC. Translated, it gives CASSIWKGDYGYTF.

The gene calls are TRBV7-8 and TRBJ2-1, with 15 positions matching TRBD2. Per the germline V gene, CDR1 is SGHVS and CDR2 is FQNEAQ. The CDR3 length is 17 residues. CDR3 nucleotides: TGTGCTACCTTTAACCTCGGGACTAGCGGGGGGTCCAATGAGCAGTTCTTC. It translates to CATFNLGTSGGSNEQFF.

The chain carries TRBV5-1 and TRBJ2-1; no clear D. The CDR3 totals 13 residues. CDR1 is SGHRS, CDR2 YFSETQ, per germline. V gave up 4 bases and J gave up 5 bases, with 10 bases separating them. The DNA for the CDR3 is TGCGCCAGCAGCAACCCTACAGACAATGAGCAGTTCTTC. This encodes CASSNPTDNEQFF.

The chain has TRBV6-5 and TRBJ2-5; D remains unclear. Looked up from germline, CDR1 is MNHEY and CDR2 is SVGAGI. Between the trimmed V and J ends, which lost 5 bases and 5 bases, there was a span of 6 bases. The CDR3 totals 11 residues. CDR3 region: CASSLRETQYF. CDR3 sequence (DNA): TGTGCCAGCAGTCTCAGGGAGACCCAGTACTTC.

The chain uses TRBV9 and TRBJ1-5; D is perhaps TRBD1 (6 bases). Germline V CDR1 and CDR2: SGDLS, YYNGEE. Trimming removed 7 bases from V and 0 bases from J, with 11 bases in between. This CDR3 spans 14 amino acids. The CDR3 DNA reads as TGTGCCAGCGGGACACACGATAGCAATCAGCCCCAGCATTTT. Its protein is CASGTHDSNQPQHF.

This clone has more than one count but fewer than ten. The gene calls are TRBV5-1 and TRBJ1-2; D is undetermined. Looked up from germline, CDR1 is SGHRS and CDR2 is YFSETQ. The ends were cut back, 1 base at V and 6 bases at J, with 13 bases in the middle. The CDR3 is made up of 14 amino acids. The CDR3 region has the DNA TGCGCCAGCAGCTTGCATGAGGCCTCGGATGGCTACACCTTC. Amino acids: CASSLHEASDGYTF.

The table lists this clone with a few counts. The rearrangement links TRBV28 to TRBJ1-2, with D tentatively TRBD1 (5 bases). This CDR3 is built from 14 residues. Trimming stripped 3 bases from V and 6 bases from J, with 14 bases between. Germline V lookup: CDR1 MDHEN, CDR2 SYDVKM. The CDR3 sequence is CASSFKGSYDGYTF. The DNA of the CDR3 is TGTGCCAGCAGTTTTAAGGGGTCGTACGATGGCTACACCTTC.

The chain couples TRBV18 to TRBJ2-2; D assignment may be TRBD1 or TRBD2 (5 bases each). Germline assignment: CDR1 KGHSH and CDR2 LQKENI. The CDR3 contains 13 residues. Trimming removed 11 bases at V and 3 bases at J, with 13 bases between. DNA of the CDR3: TGTGCCGGCACCCGGGACGACACCGGGGAGCTGTTTTTT. Protein: CAGTRDDTGELFF. Complete variable domain (other parts from reference TRBV18 and TRBJ2-2): NAGVMQNPRHLVRRRGQEARLRCSPMKGHSHVYWYRQLPEEGLKFMVYLQKENIIDESGMPKERFSAEFPKEGPSILRIQQVVRGDSAAYFCAGTRDDTGELFFGEGSRLTVL.

The J gene is TRBJ2-1, the V gene TRBV11-2; 8 nucleotides line up with TRBD1. This CDR3 comprises 18 residues. J gave up 6 bases and V 5 bases, and 18 bases lay outside the gene matches. Germline V CDR1 and CDR2: SGHAT, FQNNGV. CDR3 residues: CASSHEIGQGGSSNEQFF. The CDR3, as DNA: TGTGCCAGCAGCCACGAAATCGGACAGGGCGGGTCGAGCAATGAGCAGTTCTTC.

This chain connects TRBV2 to TRBJ2-1; 8 bases align to TRBD1. This CDR3 comprises 14 residues. Germline assignment: CDR1 SNHLY and CDR2 FYNNEI. With 6 bases clipped from V and 10 bases from J, the junction kept 11 bases outside the gene matches. The CDR3 protein is CASRVADRAWEQFF. CDR3 sequence (DNA): TGTGCCAGCAGAGTCGCGGACAGGGCTTGGGAGCAGTTCTTC.

The chain uses TRBV11-2 and TRBJ2-3; D possibly matches TRBD1 or TRBD2 (6 bases each). The CDR3 sequence is 17 residues long. Trimming took off 2 bases at V and 3 bases at J, with 18 bases between the two ends. CDR1 and CDR2 (germline): SGHAT, FQNNGV. CDR3 in amino acids: CASSLWLGGEGTDTQYF. The CDR3 DNA follows: TGTGCCAGCAGCTTATGGCTCGGGGGCGAAGGTACAGATACGCAGTATTTT.

The chain employs TRBV5-1 and TRBJ1-2; tentative D call: TRBD1 (6 bases). Trimming took off 1 base at V and 4 bases at J, with 11 bases between the two ends. The CDR3 runs 14 residues. The V gene's germline CDR1 is SGHRS and CDR2 YFSETQ. CDR3 amino acids: CASSLSGALYGYTF. CDR3 sequence (DNA): TGCGCCAGCAGCTTGTCAGGGGCGCTCTATGGCTACACCTTC.

This chain joins TRBV6-5 and TRBJ1-5; 7 bases map to TRBD1. The CDR3 is 16 amino acids. Per the germline V gene, CDR1 is MNHEY and CDR2 is SVGAGI. Unmatched junction bases numbered 13, after V lost 0 bases and J lost 11 bases. The CDR3 bases are TGTGCCAGCAGTTACTCTCGGACAGGCCCCCTTTTGTCCCAGCATTTT. Its protein product is CASSYSRTGPLLSQHF.

The rearrangement joins TRBV7-9 to TRBJ2-1; 7 bases align to TRBD2. The CDR3 is 15 amino acids. J gave up 9 bases and V 5 bases, and 13 bases lay outside the gene matches. Germline values: CDR1 SEHNR, CDR2 FQNEAQ (reference sequence). The CDR3: CASSPRGAGEVEQFF. CDR3 sequence (DNA): TGTGCCAGCAGCCCGCGTGGGGCGGGAGAAGTTGAGCAGTTCTTC.

The CDR3 region has the DNA TGTGCCAGCAGCCAGTGGGCTAGCGGCAATGAGCAGTTCTTC. Residues: CASSQWASGNEQFF. V gene TRBV14 combines with J gene TRBJ2-1, with 7 bases matching TRBD2. The CDR3 sequence is 14 residues long. The ends lost 3 bases at V and 6 bases at J; junction bases unmatched: 5. Germline CDR1 SGHDN, CDR2 FVKESK.

The gene calls are TRBV27 and TRBJ2-2; D might be TRBD1 (7 bases). The CDR3 loop spans 14 amino acids. Germline V gene data show CDR1 as MNHEY and CDR2 as SMNVEV (reference sequence). Trimming stripped 4 bases from V and 6 bases from J, with 12 bases between. Here the CDR3 DNA reads TGTGCCAGCAGTTCAGGAGGGGGCCCCGGGGAGCTGTTTTTT. Translation: CASSSGGGPGELFF.

This sequence joins TRBV24-1 and TRBJ1-5, with unresolved D. CDR3 length: 13 residues. Trimming pared 6 bases from V and 7 bases from J, leaving 12 bases between. The V gene's germline CDR1 is KGHDR and CDR2 SFDVKD. The CDR3 reads CATSSSGWQPQHF. CDR3 DNA sequence: TGTGCCACCAGTTCCTCGGGTTGGCAGCCCCAGCATTTT.